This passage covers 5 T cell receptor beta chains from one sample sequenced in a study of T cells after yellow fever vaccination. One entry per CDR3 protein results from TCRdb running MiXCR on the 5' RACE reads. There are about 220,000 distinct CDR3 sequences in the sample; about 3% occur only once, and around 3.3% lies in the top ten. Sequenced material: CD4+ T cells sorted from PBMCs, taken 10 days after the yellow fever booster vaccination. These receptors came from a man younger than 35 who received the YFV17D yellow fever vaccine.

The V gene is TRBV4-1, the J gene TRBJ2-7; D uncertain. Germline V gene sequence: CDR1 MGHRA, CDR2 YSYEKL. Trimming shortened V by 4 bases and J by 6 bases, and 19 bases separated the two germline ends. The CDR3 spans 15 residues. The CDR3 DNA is TGCGCCAGCAGCCTGGGCAGGCCCGAGAGAATCGAGCAGTACTTC. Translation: CASSLGRPERIEQYF.

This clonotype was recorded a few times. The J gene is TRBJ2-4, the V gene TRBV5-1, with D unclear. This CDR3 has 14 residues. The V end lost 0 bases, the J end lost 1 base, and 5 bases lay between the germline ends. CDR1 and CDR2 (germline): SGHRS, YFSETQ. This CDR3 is CASSLGTAKNIQYF. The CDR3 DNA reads TGCGCCAGCAGCTTGGGGACGGCCAAAAACATTCAGTACTTC. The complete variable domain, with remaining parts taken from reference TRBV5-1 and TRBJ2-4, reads KAGVTQTPRYLIKTRGQQVTLSCSPISGHRSVSWYQQTPGQGLQFLFEYFSETQRNKGNFPGRFSGRQFSNSRSEMNVSTLELGDSALYLCASSLGTAKNIQYFGAGTRLSVL.

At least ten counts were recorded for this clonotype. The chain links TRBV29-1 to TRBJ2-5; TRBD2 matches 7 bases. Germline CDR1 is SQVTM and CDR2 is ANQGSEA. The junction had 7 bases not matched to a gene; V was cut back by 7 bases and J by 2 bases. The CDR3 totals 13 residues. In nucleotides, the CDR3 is TGCAGCGCCACGTCCGGGGGGCAAGAGACCCAGTACTTC. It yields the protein CSATSGGQETQYF.

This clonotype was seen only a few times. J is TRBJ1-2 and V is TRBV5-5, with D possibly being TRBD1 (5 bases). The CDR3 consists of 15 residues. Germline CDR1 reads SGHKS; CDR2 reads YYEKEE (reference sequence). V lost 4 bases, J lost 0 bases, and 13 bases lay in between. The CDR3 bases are TGTGCCAGCAGCGTAGGATCAGGGACTAACTATGGCTACACCTTC. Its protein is CASSVGSGTNYGYTF.

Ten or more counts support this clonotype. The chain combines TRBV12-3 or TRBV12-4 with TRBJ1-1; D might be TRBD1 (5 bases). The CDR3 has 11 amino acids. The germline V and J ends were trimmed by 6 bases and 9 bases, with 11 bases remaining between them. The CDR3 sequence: CASRFDSQAFF. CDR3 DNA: TGTGCCAGCAGGTTTGACAGTCAAGCTTTCTTT.